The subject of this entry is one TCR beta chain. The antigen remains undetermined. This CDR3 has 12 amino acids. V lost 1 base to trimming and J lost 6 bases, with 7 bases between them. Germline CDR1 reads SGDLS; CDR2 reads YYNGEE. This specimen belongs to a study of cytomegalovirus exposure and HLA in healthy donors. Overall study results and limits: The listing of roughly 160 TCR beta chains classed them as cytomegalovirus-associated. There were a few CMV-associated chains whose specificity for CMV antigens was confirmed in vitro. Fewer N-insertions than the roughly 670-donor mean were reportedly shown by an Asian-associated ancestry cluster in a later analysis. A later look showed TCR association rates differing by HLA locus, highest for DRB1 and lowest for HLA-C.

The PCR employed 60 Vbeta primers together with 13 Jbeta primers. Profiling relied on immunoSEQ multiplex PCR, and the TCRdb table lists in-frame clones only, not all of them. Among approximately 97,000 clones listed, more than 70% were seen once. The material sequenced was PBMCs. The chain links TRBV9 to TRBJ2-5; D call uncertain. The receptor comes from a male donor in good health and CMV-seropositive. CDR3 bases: TGTGCCAGCAGCGTACTTGGGCAGACCCAGTACTTC. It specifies CASSVLGQTQYF.